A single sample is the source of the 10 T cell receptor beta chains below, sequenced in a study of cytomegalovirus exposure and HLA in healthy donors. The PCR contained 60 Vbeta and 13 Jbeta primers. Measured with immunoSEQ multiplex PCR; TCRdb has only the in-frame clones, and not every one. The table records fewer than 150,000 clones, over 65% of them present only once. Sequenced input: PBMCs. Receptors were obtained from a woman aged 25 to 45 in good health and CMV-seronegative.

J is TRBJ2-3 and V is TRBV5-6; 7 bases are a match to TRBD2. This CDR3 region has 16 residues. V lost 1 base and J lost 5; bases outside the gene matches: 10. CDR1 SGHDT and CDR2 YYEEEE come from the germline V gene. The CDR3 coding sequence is TGTGCCAGCAGCTTGTCCCGGCGACTAGCTTTAGATACGCAGTATTTT. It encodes CASSLSRRLALDTQYF.

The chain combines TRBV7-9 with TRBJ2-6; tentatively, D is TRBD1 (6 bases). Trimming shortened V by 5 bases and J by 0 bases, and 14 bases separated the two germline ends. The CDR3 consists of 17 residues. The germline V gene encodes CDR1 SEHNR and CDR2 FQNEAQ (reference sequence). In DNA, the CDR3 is TGTGCCAGCAGCGCCCTTACAGGGAACTCTGGGGCCAACGTCCTGACTTTC. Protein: CASSALTGNSGANVLTF.

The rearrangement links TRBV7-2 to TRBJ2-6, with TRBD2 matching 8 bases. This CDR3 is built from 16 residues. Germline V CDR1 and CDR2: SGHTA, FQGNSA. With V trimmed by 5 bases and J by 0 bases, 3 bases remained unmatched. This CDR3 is CASSPLAGSGANVLTF. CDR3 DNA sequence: TGTGCCAGCAGCCCCCTAGCGGGCTCTGGGGCCAACGTCCTGACTTTC.

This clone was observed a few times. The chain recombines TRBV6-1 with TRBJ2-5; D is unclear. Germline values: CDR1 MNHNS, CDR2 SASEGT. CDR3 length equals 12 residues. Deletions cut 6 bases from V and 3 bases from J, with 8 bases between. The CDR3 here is CASRRREETQYF. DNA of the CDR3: TGTGCCAGCAGACGACGGGAAGAGACCCAGTACTTC.

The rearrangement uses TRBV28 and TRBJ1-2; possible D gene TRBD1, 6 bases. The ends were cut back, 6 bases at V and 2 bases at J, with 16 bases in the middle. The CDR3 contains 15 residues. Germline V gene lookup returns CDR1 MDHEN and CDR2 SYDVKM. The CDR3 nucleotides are TGTGCCAGCAGCCCCGGACCGAGGGGGAACTATGGCTACACCTTC. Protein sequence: CASSPGPRGNYGYTF.

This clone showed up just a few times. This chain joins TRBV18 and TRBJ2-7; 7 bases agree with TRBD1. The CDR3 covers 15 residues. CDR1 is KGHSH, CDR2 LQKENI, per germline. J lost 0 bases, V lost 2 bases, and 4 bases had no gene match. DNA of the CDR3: TGTGCCAGCTCACCATTCCGGGACAGCTCCTACGAGCAGTACGTC. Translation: CASSPFRDSSYEQYV.

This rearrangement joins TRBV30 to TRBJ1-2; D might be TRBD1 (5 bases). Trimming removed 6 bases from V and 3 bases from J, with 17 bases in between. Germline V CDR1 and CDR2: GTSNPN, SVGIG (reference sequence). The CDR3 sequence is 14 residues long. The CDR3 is CACTRKGSDYGYTF. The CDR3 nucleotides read TGTGCCTGTACTCGGAAGGGGTCTGACTATGGCTACACCTTC.

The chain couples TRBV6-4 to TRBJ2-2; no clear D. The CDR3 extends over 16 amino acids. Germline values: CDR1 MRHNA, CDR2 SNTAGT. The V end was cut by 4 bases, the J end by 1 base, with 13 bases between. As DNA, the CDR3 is TGTGCCAGCAGTGCCCCGATTAGAATGAACACCGGGGAGCTGTTTTTT. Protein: CASSAPIRMNTGELFF.

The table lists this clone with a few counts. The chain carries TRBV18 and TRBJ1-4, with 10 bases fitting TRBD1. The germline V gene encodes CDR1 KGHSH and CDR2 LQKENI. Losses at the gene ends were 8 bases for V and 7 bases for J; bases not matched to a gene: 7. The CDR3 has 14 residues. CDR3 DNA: TGTGCCAGCACCCGGGACAGGGGTCGTGAAAAACTGTTTTTT. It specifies CASTRDRGREKLFF.

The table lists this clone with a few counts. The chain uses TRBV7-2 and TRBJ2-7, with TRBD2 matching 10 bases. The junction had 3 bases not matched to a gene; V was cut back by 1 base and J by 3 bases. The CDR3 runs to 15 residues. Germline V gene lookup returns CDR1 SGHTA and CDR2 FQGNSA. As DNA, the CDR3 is TGTGCCAGCAGCTTAGGAGCGGGGGGGATCTACGAGCAGTACGTC. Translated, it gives CASSLGAGGIYEQYV.